These T cell receptor beta chains were read from a single sample in a study of yellow fever vaccine responses in identical twins. MiXCR, run by TCRdb on the RT-PCR reads, gives a single entry per CDR3 protein. This sample carries roughly 14,000 distinct CDR3 sequences, around 85% of them seen once, and the ten largest clones take over 0.6%. The specimen was T cells from blood (PBMCs), unsorted or a sorted subset (not recorded which), collected before or after yellow fever vaccination (not recorded which). Receptor source: a woman between 18 and 29 years old who received the yellow fever vaccine. CDR3s include the opening cysteine and the closing phenylalanine or tryptophan. Fields, in order: D gene, J gene, CDR3 length, V gene, clone size, CDR3 DNA, CDR3 protein. A D gene is named only where the DNA matches it firmly. Expanded clones get a size class; other rows say once, few or many, or leave the size out.

D gene: TRBD1; J gene: TRBJ1-4; CDR3 length: 16; V gene: TRBV7-9; clone size: .; CDR3 DNA: TGTGCCAGCAGCTTAGCCGGGACAGAAAGTAATGAAAAACTGTTTTTT; CDR3 protein: CASSLAGTESNEKLFF
D gene: .; J gene: TRBJ2-7; CDR3 length: 13; V gene: TRBV6-1; clone size: .; CDR3 DNA: TGTGCCAGCAGTGGGGACATTTCCTACGAGCAGTACTTC; CDR3 protein: CASSGDISYEQYF
D gene: TRBD1; J gene: TRBJ1-1; CDR3 length: 14; V gene: TRBV6-5; clone size: .; CDR3 DNA: TGTGCCAGCAGTTCCAGGGACAGAAACACTGAAGCTTTCTTT; CDR3 protein: CASSSRDRNTEAFF
D gene: .; J gene: TRBJ2-3; CDR3 length: 14; V gene: TRBV9; clone size: .; CDR3 DNA: TGTGCCAGCAGCGTAGTTTATCCCACAGATACGCAGTATTTT; CDR3 protein: CASSVVYPTDTQYF
D gene: TRBD1; J gene: TRBJ1-2; CDR3 length: 13; V gene: TRBV10-3; clone size: .; CDR3 DNA: TGCCAGACCGGGACAGGGGGGGGCTATGGCTACACCTTC; CDR3 protein: CQTGTGGGYGYTF
D gene: TRBD1; J gene: TRBJ2-3; CDR3 length: 16; V gene: TRBV11-2; clone size: .; CDR3 DNA: TGTGCCAGCAGCGGATGGGGACAGAGCTCGGGAGATACGCAGTATTTT; CDR3 protein: CASSGWGQSSGDTQYF
D gene: .; J gene: TRBJ1-5; CDR3 length: 15; V gene: TRBV11-3; clone size: few; CDR3 DNA: TGTGCCAGCAGCGCCTCCGGGATCAGCAATCAGCCCCAGCATTTT; CDR3 protein: CASSASGISNQPQHF
D gene: .; J gene: TRBJ1-2; CDR3 length: 12; V gene: TRBV20-1; clone size: .; CDR3 DNA: TGCAGTGCAGTAGCTGGAAGCTATGGCTACACCTTC; CDR3 protein: CSAVAGSYGYTF
D gene: TRBD1; J gene: TRBJ2-1; CDR3 length: 17; V gene: TRBV5-1; clone size: .; CDR3 DNA: TGCGCCAGCAGCTTTTCGACAGGGGGCGGAATCCACAATGAGCAGTTCTTC; CDR3 protein: CASSFSTGGGIHNEQFF
D gene: .; J gene: TRBJ1-2; CDR3 length: 14; V gene: TRBV5-4; clone size: once; CDR3 DNA: TGTGCCAGCAGCTTGGACAGGGTGAACTATGGCTACACCTTC; CDR3 protein: CASSLDRVNYGYTF
D gene: TRBD2; J gene: TRBJ2-7; CDR3 length: 16; V gene: TRBV14; clone size: once; CDR3 DNA: TGTGCCAGCAGCCAGCCTAGCGGGAGGAGCTCCTACGAGCAGTACTTC; CDR3 protein: CASSQPSGRSSYEQYF
D gene: .; J gene: TRBJ2-1; CDR3 length: 13; V gene: TRBV7-2; clone size: few; CDR3 DNA: TGTGCCAGCAGCTTTGGCCTTGTCAATGAGCAGTTCTTC; CDR3 protein: CASSFGLVNEQFF
D gene: TRBD2; J gene: TRBJ2-1; CDR3 length: 14; V gene: TRBV5-4; clone size: .; CDR3 DNA: TGTGCCAGCAGCTTGCTCCTAGCGGGCGATGAGCAGTTCTTC; CDR3 protein: CASSLLLAGDEQFF
D gene: .; J gene: TRBJ1-4; CDR3 length: 17; V gene: TRBV11-1; clone size: .; CDR3 DNA: TGTGCCAGCAGCTTAGCTTTTGGCGACGCAACTAATGAAAAACTGTTTTTT; CDR3 protein: CASSLAFGDATNEKLFF
D gene: .; J gene: TRBJ2-4; CDR3 length: 13; V gene: TRBV11-2; clone size: .; CDR3 DNA: TGTGCCAGCAGCTATGGACAGTTCGCCATTCAGTACTTC; CDR3 protein: CASSYGQFAIQYF
D gene: .; J gene: TRBJ1-3; CDR3 length: 16; V gene: TRBV2; clone size: .; CDR3 DNA: TGTGCCAGCAGTGACTCAGGGGTCAGCTCTGGAAACACCATATATTTT; CDR3 protein: CASSDSGVSSGNTIYF
D gene: .; J gene: TRBJ2-1; CDR3 length: 12; V gene: TRBV2; clone size: .; CDR3 DNA: TGTGCCAGCAGTGCTGAGTTGGGTGAGCAGTTCTTC; CDR3 protein: CASSAELGEQFF
D gene: .; J gene: TRBJ1-2; CDR3 length: 17; V gene: TRBV13; clone size: .; CDR3 DNA: TGTGCCAGCTCTCCCGCCCGCGACGGCTCATCTAACTATGGCTACACCTTC; CDR3 protein: CASSPARDGSSNYGYTF
D gene: .; J gene: TRBJ2-3; CDR3 length: 13; V gene: TRBV14; clone size: .; CDR3 DNA: TGTGCCAGCAGCCAAGTAAGGTCAGGGACGCAGTATTTT; CDR3 protein: CASSQVRSGTQYF
D gene: .; J gene: TRBJ1-2; CDR3 length: 14; V gene: TRBV7-6; clone size: .; CDR3 DNA: TGTGCCAGCAGCTTAGCCCGGGGAGGCTATGGCTACACCTTC; CDR3 protein: CASSLARGGYGYTF
D gene: .; J gene: TRBJ1-1; CDR3 length: 11; V gene: TRBV28; clone size: .; CDR3 DNA: TGTGCCAGCAGTTTCAGGACTGAAGCTTTCTTT; CDR3 protein: CASSFRTEAFF
D gene: .; J gene: TRBJ1-1; CDR3 length: 13; V gene: TRBV29-1; clone size: few; CDR3 DNA: TGCAGCGCCGTCGATCGGGGGAACACTGAAGCTTTCTTT; CDR3 protein: CSAVDRGNTEAFF
D gene: .; J gene: TRBJ2-7; CDR3 length: 13; V gene: TRBV7-6; clone size: .; CDR3 DNA: TGTGCCAGCAGCTTCCCAAATCCCTACGAGCAGTACTTC; CDR3 protein: CASSFPNPYEQYF
D gene: .; J gene: TRBJ2-3; CDR3 length: 12; V gene: TRBV7-3; clone size: .; CDR3 DNA: TGTGCCAGCAGCTTAACGTGGAATACTTGGTATTTT; CDR3 protein: CASSLTWNTWYF
D gene: .; J gene: TRBJ2-2; CDR3 length: 15; V gene: TRBV6-2/TRBV6-3; clone size: .; CDR3 DNA: TGTGCCAGCAGGTTCCGGGGATGGGTCACCGGGGAGCTGTTTTTT; CDR3 protein: CASRFRGWVTGELFF
D gene: .; J gene: TRBJ1-6; CDR3 length: 15; V gene: TRBV2; clone size: .; CDR3 DNA: TGTGCCAGCATGGCGCGGACGATGGGACATTCACCCCTCCACTTT; CDR3 protein: CASMARTMGHSPLHF
D gene: .; J gene: TRBJ1-1; CDR3 length: 13; V gene: TRBV12-3/TRBV12-4; clone size: .; CDR3 DNA: TGTGCCAGCAGAACGGGGGGAGAGACTGAAGCTTTCTTT; CDR3 protein: CASRTGGETEAFF
D gene: .; J gene: TRBJ2-5; CDR3 length: 15; V gene: TRBV29-1; clone size: few; CDR3 DNA: TGCAGCGTTTCCGGGGGAACAGGGAATCAAGAGACCCAGTACTTC; CDR3 protein: CSVSGGTGNQETQYF
D gene: TRBD2; J gene: TRBJ2-1; CDR3 length: 16; V gene: TRBV20-1; clone size: .; CDR3 DNA: TGCAGTGCTATTAAATCCGGGACTAGCGGAGTCAATGAGCAGTTCTTC; CDR3 protein: CSAIKSGTSGVNEQFF
D gene: TRBD1; J gene: TRBJ2-1; CDR3 length: 16; V gene: TRBV23-1; clone size: .; CDR3 DNA: TGCGCCAGCAGTCAACGGCCCGGAGCAGGGGGCGATGAGCAGTTCTTC; CDR3 protein: CASSQRPGAGGDEQFF
D gene: TRBD1; J gene: TRBJ1-1; CDR3 length: 17; V gene: TRBV28; clone size: .; CDR3 DNA: TGTGCCAGCAGTTCGGACGGGACAGGGGGTTTGGGCACTGAAGCTTTCTTT; CDR3 protein: CASSSDGTGGLGTEAFF
D gene: .; J gene: TRBJ2-2; CDR3 length: 14; V gene: TRBV4-1; clone size: .; CDR3 DNA: TGCGCCAGCAGCCAATTGGGCGGCACCGGGGAGCTGTTTTTT; CDR3 protein: CASSQLGGTGELFF
D gene: .; J gene: TRBJ1-1; CDR3 length: 13; V gene: TRBV15; clone size: .; CDR3 DNA: TGTGCCACCAGCATTATGGCAGACACTGAAGCTTTCTTT; CDR3 protein: CATSIMADTEAFF
D gene: .; J gene: TRBJ2-5; CDR3 length: 12; V gene: TRBV13; clone size: .; CDR3 DNA: TGTGCCAGCACAGGGAACCAAGAGACCCAGTACTTC; CDR3 protein: CASTGNQETQYF
D gene: .; J gene: TRBJ1-2; CDR3 length: 13; V gene: TRBV18; clone size: .; CDR3 DNA: TGTGCCACGGGTCAGGCATCTAACTATGGCTACACCTTC; CDR3 protein: CATGQASNYGYTF
D gene: .; J gene: TRBJ1-1; CDR3 length: 15; V gene: TRBV18; clone size: .; CDR3 DNA: TGTGCCAGCTCACCCCAGGGTTGGGGAGGCACTGAAGCTTTCTTT; CDR3 protein: CASSPQGWGGTEAFF
D gene: TRBD2; J gene: TRBJ2-7; CDR3 length: 13; V gene: TRBV11-1; clone size: .; CDR3 DNA: TGTGCCAGCAGCCAGCGGGATAGTTACGAGCAGTACTTC; CDR3 protein: CASSQRDSYEQYF
D gene: .; J gene: TRBJ1-1; CDR3 length: 13; V gene: TRBV20-1; clone size: .; CDR3 DNA: TGCAGTGCTATGCCGACAGCAAACACTGAAGCTTTCTTT; CDR3 protein: CSAMPTANTEAFF
D gene: TRBD2; J gene: TRBJ2-3; CDR3 length: 16; V gene: TRBV6-1; clone size: .; CDR3 DNA: TGTGCCAGCAGTGAAACTAGCGGGAGCCCCACAGATACGCAGTATTTT; CDR3 protein: CASSETSGSPTDTQYF
D gene: .; J gene: TRBJ1-3; CDR3 length: 15; V gene: TRBV7-9; clone size: .; CDR3 DNA: TGTGCCAGCAGCTTAGGCCAAAACTCTGGAAACACCATATATTTT; CDR3 protein: CASSLGQNSGNTIYF
D gene: .; J gene: TRBJ1-6; CDR3 length: 14; V gene: TRBV4-1; clone size: .; CDR3 DNA: TGCGCCAGCAGCCAAGACAGGGGTGGTTCACCCCTCCACTTT; CDR3 protein: CASSQDRGGSPLHF
D gene: .; J gene: TRBJ2-1; CDR3 length: 13; V gene: TRBV13; clone size: .; CDR3 DNA: TGTGCCAGCACCAGTAGTGGTTACAATGAGCAGTTCTTC; CDR3 protein: CASTSSGYNEQFF